Included here is one TCR beta chain sequence, with context. Its antigen remains unknown. Other DNA variants within this sample encode the same CDR3. Researchers ran the PCR with 60 Vbeta and 13 Jbeta primers. The method was immunoSEQ multiplex PCR; TCRdb's version includes in-frame clones alone and lacks a portion of them. The repertoire has fewer than 200,000 clones, 65% to 80% of them found once; the top ten carry around 0.74%. This entry is derived from a study of cytomegalovirus exposure and HLA in healthy donors. With 0 bases clipped from V and 4 bases from J, the junction kept 7 bases outside the gene matches. Germline V gene lookup returns CDR1 SGDLS and CDR2 YYNGEE. This CDR3 has 16 residues. Study results and caveats: It is likely that the observed cluster of highly shared sequence variants was a sequencing artifact.

The material sequenced was PBMCs. V usage is TRBV9 and J usage is TRBJ2-5; 9 nucleotides match TRBD2. This receptor was taken from a woman aged 40-49 years in good health and CMV-seronegative. In DNA form, the CDR3 reads TGTGCCAGCAGCGTAGGCGGCGGGAGGGGCCGAGAGACCCAGTACTTC. Its translation is CASSVGGGRGRETQYF.